This is a list of T cell receptor beta chains from one sample in a study of blood T cell repertoires in COVID-19. Profiled with immunoSEQ multiplex PCR; TCRdb holds only in-frame clones, not every one. The data hold roughly 200,000 clones, with 85% to 90% observed a single time. Sequenced: peripheral blood. The receptors originated from a man younger than 35 with active or convalescent COVID-19. Each CDR3 is given with its conserved first and last residue. The order of the fields is V gene, D gene, clone size, J gene, CDR3 protein, CDR3 DNA. D genes are given only for firm matches. Only some rows state a clone size, as once, few, many or a class for expanded clones.

>TRBV5-1|TRBD1|-|TRBJ2-3
CASSPLTGGTDTQYF
TGCGCCAGCAGCCCCTTGACAGGGGGCACAGATACGCAGTATTTT
>TRBV3-1/TRBV3-2|-|-|TRBJ1-5
CASSNLGSNQPQHF
TGTGCCAGCAGCAACCTAGGTAGCAATCAGCCCCAGCATTTT
>TRBV5-1|TRBD2|-|TRBJ2-3
CASSEGLAGEVDTQYF
TGCGCCAGCAGCGAAGGACTAGCGGGAGAGGTAGATACGCAGTATTTT
>TRBV5-1|TRBD1|-|TRBJ1-1
CASSKGQGNTEAFF
TGCGCCAGCAGCAAGGGACAGGGGAACACTGAAGCTTTCTTT
>TRBV5-8|-|once|TRBJ1-1
CASKGNLGTEAFF
TGTGCCAGCAAGGGGAATTTGGGCACTGAAGCTTTCTTT
>TRBV7-8|-|-|TRBJ2-7
CASSLSGTGPYEQYF
TGTGCCAGCAGCTTATCCGGTACAGGGCCCTACGAGCAGTACTTC
>TRBV18|-|-|TRBJ2-7
CASSPPRGGYEQYF
TGTGCCAGCTCACCACCGAGGGGGGGCTACGAGCAGTACTTC
>TRBV9|TRBD2|-|TRBJ2-1
CASSVGGRAGNEQFF
TGTGCCAGCAGCGTAGGCGGGAGGGCGGGGAATGAGCAGTTCTTC
>TRBV18|-|-|TRBJ1-1
CASSPERGNTEAFF
TGTGCCAGCTCACCAGAGCGCGGGAACACTGAAGCTTTCTTT
>TRBV6-6|-|-|TRBJ1-2
CASSYPNKVRNF
TGTGCCAGCAGTTACCCCAACAAAGTGAGGAACTTC
>TRBV7-6|-|-|TRBJ1-5
CASSLGSADSGQPQHF
TGTGCCAGCAGCTTGGGATCGGCGGACAGCGGTCAGCCCCAGCATTTT
>TRBV12-5|TRBD2|-|TRBJ2-3
CASGTTQVSGETSTDTQYF
TGTGCTAGTGGCACTACCCAAGTTAGCGGGGAAACTAGCACAGATACGCAGTATTTT
>TRBV18|TRBD2|-|TRBJ2-3
CGGGSGIKDTQYF
TGTGGAGGCGGTAGCGGGATAAAAGATACGCAGTATTTT
>TRBV5-4|-|-|TRBJ1-5
CASRQWPSGDLLPQHF
TGTGCCAGCAGACAGTGGCCTTCGGGGGATTTGCTGCCCCAGCATTTT
>TRBV27|-|once|TRBJ1-2
CASSLISARGYYGYTF
TGTGCCAGCAGCCTTATATCGGCGCGGGGGTACTATGGCTACACCTTC
>TRBV19|TRBD2|-|TRBJ2-1
CASRLLAGGSGEQFF
TGTGCCAGTAGGTTGCTAGCGGGGGGGAGCGGTGAGCAGTTCTTC
>TRBV6-1|-|-|TRBJ2-3
CASSEMSGAADTQYF
TGTGCCAGCAGTGAAATGTCGGGAGCGGCGGATACGCAGTATTTT
>TRBV24-1|TRBD2|-|TRBJ2-1
CATSAASGASYNEQFF
TGTGCCACCAGTGCCGCCAGCGGGGCCTCCTACAATGAGCAGTTCTTC
>TRBV4-3|TRBD2|-|TRBJ2-7
CASSRRAGAGGHEQYF
TGCGCCAGCAGCCGAAGAGCGGGGGCGGGAGGCCACGAGCAGTACTTC
>TRBV5-8|-|once|TRBJ1-1
CASSLEGLGGTEAFF
TGTGCCAGCAGCTTGGAAGGTCTGGGGGGAACTGAAGCTTTCTTT
>TRBV19|TRBD2|-|TRBJ2-1
CASSIGGSVAGGIYNEQFF
TGTGCCAGTAGTATAGGGGGTTCGGTAGCGGGAGGGATATACAATGAGCAGTTCTTC
>TRBV14|TRBD2|-|TRBJ2-7
CASSYRTSGDPSVFYEQYF
TGTGCCAGCAGCTACCGGACTAGCGGGGACCCGTCGGTGTTTTACGAGCAGTACTTC
>TRBV5-8|-|-|TRBJ1-6
CASSVSVAYNSPLHF
TGTGCCAGCAGCGTTTCCGTCGCCTATAATTCACCCCTCCACTTT
>TRBV9|-|-|TRBJ1-3
CASSVGGGPGNTIYF
TGTGCCAGCAGCGTAGGGGGAGGGCCTGGAAACACCATATATTTT
>TRBV9|TRBD1|-|TRBJ1-2
CASSLRDRGLMGYGYTF
TGTGCCAGCAGCCTCCGGGACAGGGGATTAATGGGCTATGGCTACACCTTC
>TRBV30|-|-|TRBJ1-1
CAWSVPRHQNTEAFF
TGTGCCTGGAGTGTACCGAGACACCAGAACACTGAAGCTTTCTTT
>TRBV5-1|-|-|TRBJ2-5
CASSLGSRVETQYF
TGCGCCAGCAGCTTGGGGTCGAGGGTGGAGACCCAGTACTTC
>TRBV18|TRBD2|-|TRBJ2-5
CASSTGLAGGETQYF
TGTGCCAGCTCAACGGGACTAGCGGGAGGCGAGACCCAGTACTTC
>TRBV3-1/TRBV3-2|TRBD1|-|TRBJ1-1
CASSQGTVTEAFF
TGTGCCAGCAGCCAGGGGACAGTCACTGAAGCTTTCTTT
>TRBV6-5|-|-|TRBJ2-1
CASLQGIYNEQFF
TGTGCCAGCCTACAGGGCATCTACAATGAGCAGTTCTTC
>TRBV11-2|-|-|TRBJ2-2
CASSPPINTGELFF
TGTGCCAGCAGCCCCCCCATTAACACCGGGGAGCTGTTTTTT
>TRBV12-3/TRBV12-4|-|-|TRBJ2-1
CASSLGSVNEQFF
TGTGCCAGCAGTTTAGGCAGTGTGAATGAGCAGTTCTTC
>TRBV6-5|-|-|TRBJ1-3
CASRDTRTGNTIYF
TGTGCCAGCAGGGACACACGGACTGGAAACACCATATATTTT
>TRBV3-1/TRBV3-2|TRBD1|-|TRBJ1-3
CASSQSTGLAGNTIYF
TGTGCCAGCAGCCAATCGACAGGGCTTGCTGGAAACACCATATATTTT
>TRBV30|TRBD2|-|TRBJ2-3
CAWRSGSGDTQYF
TGTGCCTGGAGAAGCGGGAGCGGGGATACGCAGTATTTT
>TRBV28|TRBD1|-|TRBJ1-5
CASSLLDRDNQPQHF
TGTGCCAGCAGTTTATTGGACAGGGACAATCAGCCCCAGCATTTT
>TRBV29-1|TRBD2|once|TRBJ2-5
CSSSGSTGTQYF
TGCAGCTCTAGCGGGAGTACCGGGACCCAGTACTTC
>TRBV19|TRBD1|few|TRBJ1-4
CASSYRQGTTNEKLFF
TGTGCCAGTAGTTACCGACAGGGGACGACTAATGAAAAACTGTTTTTT
>TRBV5-4|TRBD2|once|TRBJ2-7
CASSLERTSGTYEQYF
TGTGCCAGCAGCTTGGAAAGGACTAGCGGGACCTACGAGCAGTACTTC
>TRBV19|TRBD1|-|TRBJ1-4
CASSSGQGRTNEKLFF
TGTGCCAGTAGCTCGGGACAGGGCCGAACTAATGAAAAACTGTTTTTT
>TRBV4-2|TRBD1|once|TRBJ1-6
CASSQSGPGQGTSPLHF
TGTGCCAGCAGCCAAAGTGGGCCGGGACAGGGGACTTCACCCCTCCACTTT
>TRBV10-1|TRBD2|few|TRBJ2-4
CASNPFLAGEVNIQYF
TGCGCCAGCAACCCTTTTTTAGCGGGAGAAGTGAACATTCAGTACTTC
>TRBV30|TRBD1|-|TRBJ1-5
CAWSSGQGRGQPQHF
TGTGCCTGGAGTTCTGGACAGGGAAGGGGTCAGCCCCAGCATTTT
>TRBV28|TRBD1|-|TRBJ1-1
CASSFPAGGRTELNTEAFF
TGTGCCAGCAGTTTCCCCGCAGGGGGCCGAACTGAGTTGAACACTGAAGCTTTCTTT
>TRBV30|-|-|TRBJ2-2
CAWSVRQNGELFF
TGTGCCTGGAGTGTACGACAGAACGGGGAGCTGTTTTTT
>TRBV18|TRBD2|-|TRBJ2-3
CASSRRTSGGADTQYF
TGTGCCAGCTCACGGAGGACTAGCGGGGGAGCAGATACGCAGTATTTT
>TRBV5-1|TRBD1|-|TRBJ2-5
CASSPQGTAVTQYF
TGCGCCAGCAGCCCACAAGGGACAGCCGTGACCCAGTACTTC
>TRBV7-2|-|-|TRBJ2-2
CASSLQGTGELFF
TGTGCCAGCAGCCTACAGGGAACCGGGGAGCTGTTTTTT
>TRBV20-1|TRBD1|once|TRBJ2-7
CSASENPTGTGVYEQYF
TGCAGTGCTAGTGAAAACCCGACCGGGACAGGGGTCTACGAGCAGTACTTC
>TRBV27|-|-|TRBJ2-6
CASSSPAAGEFSGANVLTF
TGTGCCAGCAGTTCCCCCGCGGCAGGGGAATTCTCTGGGGCCAACGTCCTGACTTTC
>TRBV24-1|TRBD1|-|TRBJ1-5
CATSEIFGQAFFMLSNQPQHF
TGTGCCACCAGTGAAATTTTCGGACAGGCCTTTTTTATGTTGAGCAATCAGCCCCAGCATTTT
>TRBV15|TRBD2|-|TRBJ2-1
CATSREALAGGTYNEQFF
TGTGCCACCAGCAGAGAAGCCCTAGCGGGAGGCACCTACAATGAGCAGTTCTTC
>TRBV19|-|-|TRBJ1-2
CASNPDTTQYGYTF
TGTGCCAGTAATCCGGACACTACCCAGTATGGCTACACCTTC
>TRBV9|-|-|TRBJ1-3
CASSVGDLSGNTIYF
TGTGCCAGCAGCGTAGGGGACTTATCCGGAAACACCATATATTTT